This TCR beta chain was captured by sequencing in a study of control samples from healthy donors and cancer patients. Here immunoSEQ multiplex PCR was the method, and the copy in TCRdb shows in-frame clones only, minus some. The sample has about 120,000 clones, over 90% seen once. Germline CDR1 and CDR2: MNHEY and SVGAGI. This CDR3 has 13 amino acids. V was clipped by 2 bases and J by 7 bases, with 6 bases between them. The sequenced material came from blood. The source is a man aged 25 to 45 in good health. The chain has TRBV6-5 and TRBJ1-6; no clear D. The CDR3 spells CASSYGQNSPLHF. CDR3 sequence (DNA): TGTGCCAGCAGTTACGGGCAGAATTCACCCCTCCACTTT.